This passage covers 11 T cell receptor beta chains from one sample sequenced in a study of blood T cell repertoires in COVID-19. Using immunoSEQ multiplex PCR, the repertoire was profiled, and TCRdb retains in-frame clones only, with some absent. Here the sample spans around 130,000 clones, approximately 85% being singletons. The specimen sequenced was peripheral blood. These receptors came from a woman older than 75 with acute or convalescent COVID-19.

The chain joins TRBV30 to TRBJ1-6; TRBD1 matches at 9 bases. This CDR3 has 14 residues. Germline-derived CDR1 and CDR2 are GTSNPN and SVGIG (reference sequence). J was trimmed by 7 bases and V by 4 bases; bases with no gene match: 5. The CDR3 here is CAWTRDRANSPLHF. In DNA form, the CDR3 reads TGTGCCTGGACGCGGGACAGGGCGAATTCACCCCTCCACTTT.

This chain links TRBV10-3 with TRBJ1-1; D remains ambiguous. This CDR3 has 14 amino acids. Germline CDR1 reads ENHRY; CDR2 reads SYGVKD. Trimming took 4 bases from V and 0 from J, leaving 9 bases between them. The CDR3 DNA follows: TGTGCCATCAGTGTTCGACTCGTGAACACTGAAGCTTTCTTT. Its translation: CAISVRLVNTEAFF.

The genes are TRBV30 and TRBJ1-2; 9 nucleotides line up with TRBD1. V lost 3 bases, J lost 2 bases, and 4 bases stayed unmatched. CDR1 and CDR2 (germline): GTSNPN, SVGIG (reference sequence). CDR3 length equals 14 residues. CDR3 in amino acids: CAWRRQGGNYGYTF. CDR3 sequence (DNA): TGTGCCTGGAGACGACAGGGGGGGAACTATGGCTACACCTTC.

This clone showed up just a few times. V usage is TRBV12-3 or TRBV12-4 and J usage is TRBJ1-2; D uncertain. Trimming left V 6 bases short and J 8 bases short, with 16 bases between. This CDR3 comprises 13 residues. CDR3: CASSHRRLGGYTF. The CDR3 nucleotides read TGTGCCAGCAGCCATCGGAGGTTGGGCGGCTACACCTTC.

The V gene is TRBV24-1, the J gene TRBJ2-5; 13 bases map to TRBD2. Germline V gives CDR1 KGHDR, CDR2 SFDVKD. The CDR3 runs 18 residues. J lost 5 bases, V lost 3 bases, and 11 bases had no gene match. This chain's CDR3 is CATSDPRGLAGDLETQYF. Here the CDR3 DNA reads TGTGCCACCAGTGATCCTCGAGGACTAGCGGGAGATCTCGAGACCCAGTACTTC.

The chain carries TRBV5-5 and TRBJ2-5, with D possibly matching TRBD2 (7 bases). The CDR3 contains 15 residues. The V gene's germline CDR1 is SGHKS and CDR2 YYEKEE (reference sequence). V lost 4 bases, J lost 2 bases, and 15 bases lay in between. The CDR3 bases are TGTGCCAGCAGCGGAGGCGGGGGCGGGCAAGAGACCCAGTACTTC. Its translation is CASSGGGGGQETQYF.

The V gene is TRBV4-1, the J gene TRBJ1-2; 9 nucleotides line up with TRBD1. CDR3 length: 13 amino acids. After removal of 4 bases from V and 8 bases from J, the junction contained 5 bases not matched to a gene. Germline V gene lookup returns CDR1 MGHRA and CDR2 YSYEKL. The CDR3 here is CASSLRTGEGYTF. The CDR3 nucleotides are TGCGCCAGCAGCCTCCGGACAGGGGAGGGCTACACCTTC.

The CDR3 DNA reads TGTGCCAGCAACCTCCAGGGGCAAAATACGCAGTATTTT. Translating it yields CASNLQGQNTQYF. The gene calls are TRBV5-4 and TRBJ2-3; possible D gene TRBD1, 6 bases. CDR3 size: 13 residues. V lost 6 bases and J 7 bases, leaving 15 bases between the germline ends. Germline V CDR1 and CDR2: SGHNT, YYREEE (reference sequence).

This chain uses TRBV19 with TRBJ1-6, with D maybe TRBD1 (6 bases). The CDR3 is 12 residues long. Germline V gene data show CDR1 as LNHDA and CDR2 as SQIVND (reference sequence). Trimming shortened V by 7 bases and J by 10 bases, and 11 bases separated the two germline ends. DNA of the CDR3: TGTGCCAGTAAGGGCAGGGGATCACCCCTCCACTTT. Amino acid sequence: CASKGRGSPLHF.

The rearrangement links TRBV6-5 to TRBJ1-1; 7 nucleotides line up with TRBD1. The J segment lost 3 bases and the V segment lost 6 bases, leaving 7 bases of the junction unmatched. The CDR3 length is 14 residues. Germline V gives CDR1 MNHEY, CDR2 SVGAGI. CDR3 region: CASRETGRYTEAFF. The CDR3 coding sequence is TGTGCCAGCAGGGAGACAGGGAGGTACACTGAAGCTTTCTTT.

The CDR3 DNA reads as TGTGCCACCAGCAGACTAGACGGAGAAAACTATGGCTACACCTTC. Its protein is CATSRLDGENYGYTF. The V and J genes are TRBV15 and TRBJ1-2; D not certain. V was cut by 2 bases and J by 2 bases, with 12 bases left in between. There are 15 residues in the CDR3. Germline CDR1 is LNHNV and CDR2 is YYDKDF (reference sequence).